The 20 T cell receptor beta chains below all came from one sample that was sequenced in a study of OX40 agonist ivuxolimab in advanced cancers. The library was produced with the immunoSEQ multiplex PCR assay. The source is immuneACCESS, and TCRdb retained only in-frame sequences with V and J called. Part of the clones is not carried over; for the studies checked, unresolved V genes explain less than half of this, and the remainder is unexplained. A total of 30,000 to 40,000 clones appear in this sample, about three quarters of them only once. The ten top clones hold around 9.3% of the sample. Sequencing was performed on CD4+ or CD8+ T cells sorted from blood, taken in a trial of the OX40 agonist ivuxolimab. The receptors stem from an adult with an advanced solid tumor such as melanoma, head and neck, liver or kidney cancer.

This clone was seen a handful of times. The chain is built from TRBV7-9 and TRBJ1-2; no reliable D call. The CDR3 loop spans 11 amino acids. Trimming pared 6 bases from V and 5 bases from J, leaving 7 bases between. Germline values: CDR1 SEHNR, CDR2 FQNEAQ (reference sequence). The CDR3 DNA reads TGTGCCAGCAGTCAAGATTATGGCTACACCTTC. It codes for CASSQDYGYTF.

In nucleotides, the CDR3 is TGTGCCAGTAGTGTAGGGACAGGGGCCTACTGGGACACTGAAGCTTTCTTT. This encodes CASSVGTGAYWDTEAFF. The J gene is TRBJ1-1, the V gene TRBV19; 10 bases map to TRBD1. J lost 3 bases, V lost 5 bases, and 12 bases had no gene match. The CDR3 covers 17 residues. From germline, CDR1 is LNHDA and CDR2 SQIVND (reference sequence).

The rearrangement joins TRBV5-1 to TRBJ1-2, with D possibly matching TRBD1 (5 bases). CDR1 and CDR2 from the germline V gene are SGHRS and YFSETQ. V was shortened by 0 bases and J by 2 bases, with 14 bases between the two germline ends. This CDR3 is built from 16 residues. CDR3: CASSLAGRAINYGYTF. In DNA form, the CDR3 reads TGCGCCAGCAGCTTGGCTGGCAGGGCTATAAACTATGGCTACACCTTC.

The chain has TRBV7-6 and TRBJ2-7; 9 positions agree with TRBD2. The CDR3 has 14 residues. Unmatched junction bases numbered 2, after V lost 1 base and J lost 4 bases. The V gene's germline CDR1 is SGHVS and CDR2 FNYEAQ. The CDR3 coding sequence is TGTGCCAGCAGCTTAGGGCTAGCGGGGTACGAGCAGTACTTC. Its translation is CASSLGLAGYEQYF.

J is TRBJ2-5 and V is TRBV2; D may be TRBD1 (5 bases). Germline V lookup: CDR1 SNHLY, CDR2 FYNNEI. This CDR3 has 13 amino acids. V gave up 7 bases and J gave up 7 bases, with 16 bases separating them. The CDR3 here is CASTLGPVGTQYF. As DNA, the CDR3 is TGTGCCAGCACCCTGGGGCCCGTAGGGACCCAGTACTTC.

The J gene is TRBJ2-2, the V gene TRBV27; unclear D gene. The CDR3 length is 14 residues. Per the germline V gene, CDR1 is MNHEY and CDR2 is SMNVEV (reference sequence). Deletions cut 2 bases from V and 1 base from J, with 5 bases between. The CDR3: CASSLGQNTGELFF. The CDR3 coding sequence is TGTGCCAGCAGTTTAGGGCAGAACACCGGGGAGCTGTTTTTT.

V is TRBV30 and J is TRBJ2-5; TRBD1 matches at 7 bases. This CDR3 has 14 residues. CDR1 and CDR2 from the germline V gene are GTSNPN and SVGIG (reference sequence). J lost 4 bases, V lost 3 bases, and 8 bases had no gene match. In nucleotides, the CDR3 is TGTGCCTGGAGGAGAGGGGGCGGTTCAGAGACCCAGTACTTC. It yields the protein CAWRRGGGSETQYF.

The chain joins TRBV6-5 to TRBJ2-3; TRBD2 might be the D (5 bases). V lost 6 bases and J lost 3, with 16 bases in between. Germline CDR1 MNHEY, CDR2 SVGAGI. The CDR3 contains 15 residues. CDR3 nucleotides: TGTGCCAGCAGGCGGGCAGCCCAGTCTACAGATACGCAGTATTTT. Translated, it gives CASRRAAQSTDTQYF.

CDR3 DNA: TGTGCCAGCAGTTTAGGGCGGTCTATTCAGCCCCAGCATTTT. Its translation is CASSLGRSIQPQHF. V is TRBV27 and J is TRBJ1-5; D is unclear. The germline V gene encodes CDR1 MNHEY and CDR2 SMNVEV (reference sequence). CDR3 length: 14 residues. The V gene lost 2 bases and the J gene lost 6 bases, with 11 bases spanning the gap.

The V and J genes are TRBV28 and TRBJ2-3; 10 bases line up with TRBD1. Trimming took 3 bases from V and 3 from J; bases not matched to a gene: 3. The CDR3 sequence is 15 residues long. CDR1 is MDHEN and CDR2 is SYDVKM in the germline V gene. CDR3 in amino acids: CASSFRDRGTDTQYF. The CDR3 nucleotides read TGTGCCAGCAGTTTCCGGGACAGGGGTACAGATACGCAGTATTTT.

This clone was counted once. The rearrangement links TRBV29-1 to TRBJ2-1; no reliable D call. Looked up from germline, CDR1 is SQVTM and CDR2 is ANQGSEA. With 5 bases removed from V and 0 bases from J, the gap between germline ends came to 5 bases. The CDR3 extends over 12 amino acids. The CDR3 DNA is TGCAGCGTTCTGAGCTCCTACAATGAGCAGTTCTTC. Its translation is CSVLSSYNEQFF.

This clone was counted only a few times. V is TRBV28 and J is TRBJ1-2; D unresolved. The germline V gene encodes CDR1 MDHEN and CDR2 SYDVKM. This CDR3 spans 13 amino acids. V was shortened by 8 bases and J by 8 bases, with 18 bases between the two germline ends. CDR3 coding DNA: TGTGCCAGCTTGGCCACGGAAAGGCGAGGCTACACCTTC. As protein: CASLATERRGYTF.

Here the CDR3 reads CASSFGGEGTEAFF. DNA for the CDR3: TGTGCCAGCAGCTTCGGGGGGGAAGGGACTGAAGCTTTCTTT. The chain is built from TRBV7-9 and TRBJ1-1, with D tentatively TRBD1 (5 bases). The CDR3 is 14 amino acids. V was pared by 3 bases and J by 5 bases, with 13 bases between. The germline V gene encodes CDR1 SEHNR and CDR2 FQNEAQ (reference sequence).

This chain uses TRBV4-2 with TRBJ2-7; D uncertain. This CDR3 spans 14 amino acids. V was cut by 3 bases and J by 6 bases, with 15 bases left in between. Germline loops: CDR1 LGHNA, CDR2 YNFKEQ. The CDR3 reads CASSHEIPLGEQYF. CDR3 in DNA: TGTGCCAGCAGCCACGAAATACCCCTCGGCGAGCAGTACTTC.

The chain links TRBV4-1 to TRBJ2-1; 10 nucleotides agree with TRBD2. The CDR3 loop spans 15 amino acids. The trim removed 6 bases at V and 4 bases at J, leaving 6 bases unmatched. From germline, CDR1 is MGHRA and CDR2 YSYEKL. CDR3 coding DNA: TGCGCCAGCAGACGGACTAGCGGTGTATACAATGAGCAGTTCTTC. Its protein is CASRRTSGVYNEQFF.

The chain's CDR3 is CASSSRGRADTQYF. As DNA, the CDR3 is TGTGCCAGCAGCAGCCGGGGAAGGGCAGATACGCAGTATTTT. V and J are TRBV9 and TRBJ2-3, with D possibly TRBD2 on 5 matching bases. The length of the CDR3 is 14 residues. Trimming left V 4 bases short and J 4 bases short, with 13 bases between. Germline V CDR1 and CDR2: SGDLS, YYNGEE.

V is TRBV5-5 and J is TRBJ2-7; D is unclear. This CDR3 comprises 15 residues. V lost 0 bases and J lost 4, with 14 bases in between. Per germline, CDR1 SGHKS and CDR2 YYEKEE (reference sequence). CDR3 residues: CASSLGPREEYEQYF. CDR3 DNA: TGTGCCAGCAGCTTGGGGCCTCGCGAAGAGTACGAGCAGTACTTC.

The V and J genes are TRBV21-1 and TRBJ2-1; the table names TRBD1, a call not compared with the DNA. TRBV21-1 is tagged as a pseudogene. The CDR3 spans 16 residues. Written as DNA, the CDR3 is TGTGCCAGCAGCATAAAGCCGGGACAGGGCTACAATGAGCAGTTCTTC. It codes for CASSIKPGQGYNEQFF.

This chain joins TRBV28 and TRBJ2-5; D gene ambiguous. CDR3 length: 16 residues. The ends were cut back, 3 bases at V and 3 bases at J, with 17 bases in the middle. The germline gives CDR1 MDHEN, CDR2 SYDVKM. The CDR3 sequence: CASSFGRSVAKETQYF. The CDR3 nucleotides are TGTGCCAGCAGTTTCGGACGATCGGTAGCCAAAGAGACCCAGTACTTC. Drawing the rest from reference TRBV28 and TRBJ2-5, the complete variable domain is DVKVTQSSRYLVKRTGEKVFLECVQDMDHENMFWYRQDPGLGLRLIYFSYDVKMKEKGDIPEGYSVSREKKERFSLILESASTNQTSMYLCASSFGRSVAKETQYFGPGTRLLVL.

The chain couples TRBV7-2 to TRBJ2-7, with unresolved D. CDR1 and CDR2 (germline): SGHTA, FQGNSA. The CDR3 is made up of 13 amino acids. Between the trimmed V and J ends, which lost 8 bases and 3 bases, there was a span of 14 bases. CDR3: CASCATTCYEQYF. In nucleotides, the CDR3 is TGTGCCAGCTGTGCCACTACCTGCTACGAGCAGTACTTC.